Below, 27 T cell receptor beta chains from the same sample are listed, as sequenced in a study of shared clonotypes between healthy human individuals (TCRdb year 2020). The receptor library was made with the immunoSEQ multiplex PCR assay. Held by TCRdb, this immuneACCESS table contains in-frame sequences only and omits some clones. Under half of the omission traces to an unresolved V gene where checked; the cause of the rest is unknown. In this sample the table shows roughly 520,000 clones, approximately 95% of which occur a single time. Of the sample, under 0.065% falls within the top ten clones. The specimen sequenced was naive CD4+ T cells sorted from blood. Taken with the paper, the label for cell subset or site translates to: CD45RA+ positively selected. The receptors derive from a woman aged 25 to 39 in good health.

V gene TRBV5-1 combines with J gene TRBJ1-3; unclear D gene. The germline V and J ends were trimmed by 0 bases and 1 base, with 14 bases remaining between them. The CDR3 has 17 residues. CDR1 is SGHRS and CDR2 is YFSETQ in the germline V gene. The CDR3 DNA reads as TGCGCCAGCAGCTTGGGTTGGCCGGACCCGTCTGGAAACACCATATATTTT. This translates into CASSLGWPDPSGNTIYF.

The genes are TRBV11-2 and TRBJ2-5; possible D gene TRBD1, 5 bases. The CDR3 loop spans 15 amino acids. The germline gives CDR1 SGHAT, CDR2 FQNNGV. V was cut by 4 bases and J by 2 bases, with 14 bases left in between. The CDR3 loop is CASSSNKGRQETQYF. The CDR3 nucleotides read TGTGCCAGCAGCTCGAATAAGGGGCGACAAGAGACCCAGTACTTC.

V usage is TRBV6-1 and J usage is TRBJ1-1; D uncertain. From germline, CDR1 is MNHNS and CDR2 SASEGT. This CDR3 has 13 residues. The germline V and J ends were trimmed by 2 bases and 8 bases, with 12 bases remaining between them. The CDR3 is CASSEPPRPEAFF. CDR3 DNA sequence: TGTGCCAGCAGTGAACCTCCTCGACCCGAAGCTTTCTTT.

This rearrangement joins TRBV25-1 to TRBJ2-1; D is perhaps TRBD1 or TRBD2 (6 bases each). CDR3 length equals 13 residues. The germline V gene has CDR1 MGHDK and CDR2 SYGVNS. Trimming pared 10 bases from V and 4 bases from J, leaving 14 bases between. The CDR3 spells CATGAYAYNEQFF. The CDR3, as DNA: TGTGCCACGGGGGCCTATGCTTACAATGAGCAGTTCTTC.

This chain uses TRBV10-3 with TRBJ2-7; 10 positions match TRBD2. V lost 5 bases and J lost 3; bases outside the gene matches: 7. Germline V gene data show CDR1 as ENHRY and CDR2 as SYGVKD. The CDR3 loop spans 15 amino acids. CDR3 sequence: CAISPALAGLYEQYF. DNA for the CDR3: TGTGCCATCAGTCCGGCACTAGCGGGACTCTACGAGCAGTACTTC.

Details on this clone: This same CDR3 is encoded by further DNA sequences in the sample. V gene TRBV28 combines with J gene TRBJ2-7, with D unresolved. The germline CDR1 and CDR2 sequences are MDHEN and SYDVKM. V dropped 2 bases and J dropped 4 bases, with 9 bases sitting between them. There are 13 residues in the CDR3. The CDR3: CASSLTGPYEQYF. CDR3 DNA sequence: TGTGCCAGCAGTTTAACGGGTCCGTACGAGCAGTACTTC.

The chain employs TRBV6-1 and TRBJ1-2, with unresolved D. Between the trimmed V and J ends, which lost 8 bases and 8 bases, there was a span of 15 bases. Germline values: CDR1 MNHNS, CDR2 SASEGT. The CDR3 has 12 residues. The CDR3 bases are TGTGCCAGCGGATTGCAGTCTGTGGGCTACACCTTC. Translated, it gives CASGLQSVGYTF.

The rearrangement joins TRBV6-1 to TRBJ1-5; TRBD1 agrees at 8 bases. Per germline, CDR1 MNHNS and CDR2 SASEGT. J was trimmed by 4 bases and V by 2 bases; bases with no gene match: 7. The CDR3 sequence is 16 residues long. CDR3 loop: CASSEYTGGGNQPQHF. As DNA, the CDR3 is TGTGCCAGCAGTGAATATACAGGGGGTGGAAATCAGCCCCAGCATTTT.

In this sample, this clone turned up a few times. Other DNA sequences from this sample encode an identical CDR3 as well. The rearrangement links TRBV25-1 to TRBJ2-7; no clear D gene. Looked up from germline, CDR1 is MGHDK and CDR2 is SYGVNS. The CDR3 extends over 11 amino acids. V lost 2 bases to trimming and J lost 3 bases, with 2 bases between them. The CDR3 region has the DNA TGTGCCAGCAGTGAAAACTACGAGCAGTACTTC. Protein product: CASSENYEQYF.

The CDR3 sequence: CASSAGGFQETQYF. CDR3 coding DNA: TGTGCCAGTTCCGCGGGGGGCTTCCAAGAGACCCAGTACTTC. The V call is TRBV18, the J call TRBJ2-5; 8 bases are a match to TRBD2. Germline assignment: CDR1 KGHSH and CDR2 LQKENI. The CDR3 is 14 amino acids. V lost 9 bases to trimming and J lost 1 base; unmatched junction nucleotides: 7.

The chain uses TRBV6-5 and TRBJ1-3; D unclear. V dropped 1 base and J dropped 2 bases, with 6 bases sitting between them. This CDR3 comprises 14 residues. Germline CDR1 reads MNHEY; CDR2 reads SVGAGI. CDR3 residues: CASSYLHTGNTIYF. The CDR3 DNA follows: TGTGCCAGCAGTTACTTACACACTGGAAACACCATATATTTT.

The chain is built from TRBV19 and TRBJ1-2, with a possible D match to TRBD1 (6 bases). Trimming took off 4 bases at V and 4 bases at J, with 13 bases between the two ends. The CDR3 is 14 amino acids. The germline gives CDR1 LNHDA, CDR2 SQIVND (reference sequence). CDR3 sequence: CASSTTGISYGYTF. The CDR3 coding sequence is TGTGCCAGTAGTACCACAGGGATTTCCTATGGCTACACCTTC. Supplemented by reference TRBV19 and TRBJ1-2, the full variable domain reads DGGITQSPKYLFRKEGQNVTLSCEQNLNHDAMYWYRQDPGQGLRLIYYSQIVNDFQKGDIAEGYSVSREKKESFPLTVTSAQKNPTAFYLCASSTTGISYGYTFGSGTRLTVV.

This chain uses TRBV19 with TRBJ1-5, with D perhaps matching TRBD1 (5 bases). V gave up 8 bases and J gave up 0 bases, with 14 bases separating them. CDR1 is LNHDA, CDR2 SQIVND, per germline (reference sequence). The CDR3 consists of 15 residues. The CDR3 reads CASRGQTYSNQPQHF. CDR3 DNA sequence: TGTGCCAGTCGAGGACAAACCTATAGCAATCAGCCCCAGCATTTT.

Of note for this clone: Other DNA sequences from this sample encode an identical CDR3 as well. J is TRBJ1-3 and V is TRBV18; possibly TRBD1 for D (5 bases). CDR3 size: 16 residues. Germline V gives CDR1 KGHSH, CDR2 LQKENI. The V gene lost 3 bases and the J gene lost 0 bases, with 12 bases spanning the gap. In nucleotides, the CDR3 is TGTGCCAGCTCACCCTCCGGGACTGGCTCTGGAAACACCATATATTTT. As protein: CASSPSGTGSGNTIYF.

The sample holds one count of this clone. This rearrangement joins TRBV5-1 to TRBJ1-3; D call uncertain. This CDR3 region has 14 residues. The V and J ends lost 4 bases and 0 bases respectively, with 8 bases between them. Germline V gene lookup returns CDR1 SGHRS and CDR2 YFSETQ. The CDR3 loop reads CASSKGPSGNTIYF. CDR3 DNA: TGCGCCAGCAGCAAGGGCCCCTCTGGAAACACCATATATTTT.

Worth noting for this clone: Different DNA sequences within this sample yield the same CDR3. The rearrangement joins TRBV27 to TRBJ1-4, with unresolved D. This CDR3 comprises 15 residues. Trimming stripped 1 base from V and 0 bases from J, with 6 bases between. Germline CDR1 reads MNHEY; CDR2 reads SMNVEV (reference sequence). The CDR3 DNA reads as TGTGCCAGCAGTTTATTGGGTGCAACTAATGAAAAACTGTTTTTT. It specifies CASSLLGATNEKLFF.

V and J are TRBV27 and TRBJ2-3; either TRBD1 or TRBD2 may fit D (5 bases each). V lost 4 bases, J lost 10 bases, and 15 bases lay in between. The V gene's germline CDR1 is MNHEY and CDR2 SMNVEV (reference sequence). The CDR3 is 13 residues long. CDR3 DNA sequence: TGTGCCAGCAGTTCCATGAGGGGTTGGGCGCAGTATTTT. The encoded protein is CASSSMRGWAQYF.

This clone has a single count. This CDR3 is CASSLSSAGGDNEQFF. CDR3 coding DNA: TGTGCCAGCAGTTTATCCTCCGCGGGGGGCGACAATGAGCAGTTCTTC. The chain recombines TRBV27 with TRBJ2-1; TRBD2 agrees at 8 bases. The CDR3 length is 16 residues. Trimming cost V 0 bases and J 5 bases; bases outside gene matches: 6. Germline V lookup: CDR1 MNHEY, CDR2 SMNVEV (reference sequence).

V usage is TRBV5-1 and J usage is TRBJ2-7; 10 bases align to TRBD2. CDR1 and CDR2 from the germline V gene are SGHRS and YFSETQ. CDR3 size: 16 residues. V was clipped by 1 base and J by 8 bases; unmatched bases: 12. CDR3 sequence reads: CASSLLGGLADPKQYF. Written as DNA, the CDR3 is TGCGCCAGCAGCTTGTTAGGCGGACTAGCGGACCCCAAGCAGTACTTC.

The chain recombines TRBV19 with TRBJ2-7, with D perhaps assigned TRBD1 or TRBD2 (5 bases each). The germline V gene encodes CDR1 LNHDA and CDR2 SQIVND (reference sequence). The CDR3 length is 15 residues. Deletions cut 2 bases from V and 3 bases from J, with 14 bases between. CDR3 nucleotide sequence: TGTGCCAGTAGTATATCGGGACCGCAAGGCTACGAGCAGTACTTC. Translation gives CASSISGPQGYEQYF.

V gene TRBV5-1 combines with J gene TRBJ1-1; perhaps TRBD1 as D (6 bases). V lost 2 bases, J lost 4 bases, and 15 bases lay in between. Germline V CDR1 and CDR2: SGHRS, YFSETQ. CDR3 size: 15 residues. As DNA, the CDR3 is TGCGCCAGCAGCTTCAATCCAGGGGCAGGCACTGAAGCTTTCTTT. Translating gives CASSFNPGAGTEAFF.

The CDR3 DNA is TGCAGCGCCAGGGACAGCCTCACCGGGGAGCTGTTTTTT. Its protein product is CSARDSLTGELFF. The chain employs TRBV29-1 and TRBJ2-2, with 7 bases that match TRBD1. Trimming at V came to 7 bases and at J to 4 bases, leaving 6 bases not matched to a gene. This CDR3 contains 13 residues. Germline CDR1 reads SQVTM; CDR2 reads ANQGSEA.

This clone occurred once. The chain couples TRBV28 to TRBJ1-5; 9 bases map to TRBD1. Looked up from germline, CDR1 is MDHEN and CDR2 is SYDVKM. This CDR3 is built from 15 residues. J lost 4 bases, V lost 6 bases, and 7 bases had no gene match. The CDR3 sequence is CASRTTGGWNQPQHF. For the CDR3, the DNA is TGTGCCAGCAGGACCACAGGGGGCTGGAATCAGCCCCAGCATTTT.

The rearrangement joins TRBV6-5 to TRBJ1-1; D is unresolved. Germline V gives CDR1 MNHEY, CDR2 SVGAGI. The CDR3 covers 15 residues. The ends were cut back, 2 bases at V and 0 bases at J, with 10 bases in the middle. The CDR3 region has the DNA TGTGCCAGCAGTTACGGTCGGAAATTGAACACTGAAGCTTTCTTT. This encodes CASSYGRKLNTEAFF.

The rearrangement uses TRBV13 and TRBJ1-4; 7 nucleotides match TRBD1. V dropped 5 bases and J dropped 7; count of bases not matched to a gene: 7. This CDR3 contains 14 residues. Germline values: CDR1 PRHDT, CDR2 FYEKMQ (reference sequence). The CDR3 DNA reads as TGTGCCAGCAGCCCGGGAAGGGGGCCTGAAAAACTGTTTTTT. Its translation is CASSPGRGPEKLFF.

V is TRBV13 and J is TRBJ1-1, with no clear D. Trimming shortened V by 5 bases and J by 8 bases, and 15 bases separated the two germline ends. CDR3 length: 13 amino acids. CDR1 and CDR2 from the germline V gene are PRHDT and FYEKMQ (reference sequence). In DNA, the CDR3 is TGTGCCAGCAGCGTGCGGCGCCTTCCAGAAGCTTTCTTT. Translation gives CASSVRRLPEAFF.

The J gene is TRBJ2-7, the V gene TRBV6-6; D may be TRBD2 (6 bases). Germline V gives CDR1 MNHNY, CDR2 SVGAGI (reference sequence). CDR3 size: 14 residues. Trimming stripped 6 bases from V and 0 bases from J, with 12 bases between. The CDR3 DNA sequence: TGTGCCAGCAGCCCTAGCGTGAACTCCTACGAGCAGTACTTC. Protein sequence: CASSPSVNSYEQYF.